The table lists the clone carrying this T cell receptor beta chain with many counts. The data derive from a study of T cells in Graves' hyperthyroidism and ophthalmopathy. Based on clinical symptoms, serum thyroxine and TRAb, thyroid ultrasound and orbital computed tomography, diagnoses were reached. Blood was drawn at first hyperthyroidism diagnosis, before any ophthalmopathy symptoms. The germline V gene has CDR1 MNHEY and CDR2 SMNVEV (reference sequence). There are 14 residues in the CDR3. V was pared by 3 bases and J by 1 base, with 10 bases between. The TCR beta CDR3 regions underwent amplification using RNA transcripts as the source. TCR CDR3 regions were first amplified by RT-PCR with HTBI primers. From the multiplex PCR reads, TCRdb called clonotypes with MiXCR, one entry per CDR3 protein. The data show around 350,000 distinct CDR3 sequences, about 18% seen once.

The material sequenced was blood. This sequence was found in a woman aged 25 to 39 with Graves' hyperthyroidism that later progressed to Graves' ophthalmopathy. The chain is built from TRBV27 and TRBJ2-7; D gene uncertain. CDR3 protein: CASSFGDGSYEQYF. DNA of the CDR3: TGTGCCAGCAGTTTTGGCGACGGGTCCTACGAGCAGTACTTC.